The table lists the clone carrying this T cell receptor beta chain with a count of one. Its antigen is still unknown. Other nucleotide sequences in the sample specify the same CDR3. The sample is drawn from a study of T cells in localized non-small cell lung cancer. Sequenced by immunoSEQ multiplex PCR; TCRdb stores in-frame clones only, minus some. This sample has roughly 90,000 clones; approximately 91% occur once, and the top ten carry about 4%. This CDR3 region has 13 residues. Trimming stripped 0 bases from V and 7 bases from J, with 7 bases between. Germline CDR1 and CDR2: SGHNT and YYREEE (reference sequence). Study observations and caveats: Tumor samples were not multi-region, leaving intratumor heterogeneity unexcluded. There was higher T cell clonality in uninvolved adjacent lung than in tumor, and it was highest there.

The source is a woman aged 40-70 years with stage II squamous cell lung carcinoma. The sequences come from PBMCs, collected before any cancer treatment. The chain is built from TRBV5-4 and TRBJ1-4; D possibly corresponds to TRBD1 (5 bases). As DNA, the CDR3 is TGTGCCAGCAGCTTGGAAAGGGGTGAAAAACTGTTTTTT. This sequence encodes CASSLERGEKLFF.